The rows below give T cell receptor beta chains drawn from one sample of a study of neurological immune-mediated disorders. From the 5' RACE reads, TCRdb called clonotypes with MiXCR, one entry per CDR3 protein. The sample holds tens of thousands of distinct CDR3 sequences, under 3.5% seen once. Sequencing was carried out using PBMCs. These receptors came from a man aged 40-49 years with multiple sclerosis. Each CDR3 is given with its conserved first and last residue. Each record gives: D gene, clone size, J gene, V gene, CDR3 DNA, CDR3 protein. The D gene is left open where the match is weak. Clone size is not always given. Where it is, it says once, few, many or a class for expanded clones.

D gene: NA; clone size: many; J gene: TRBJ1-1; V gene: TRBV9; CDR3 DNA: TGTGCCAGCAGCGCTCATGGGCAGAGCACTGAAGCTTTCTTT; CDR3 protein: CASSAHGQSTEAFF
D gene: TRBD1; clone size: many; J gene: TRBJ2-3; V gene: TRBV12-3/TRBV12-4; CDR3 DNA: TGTGCCAGCAGCCGGGACAGGGCGTTCACAGATACGCAGTATTTT; CDR3 protein: CASSRDRAFTDTQYF
D gene: TRBD2; clone size: many; J gene: TRBJ2-3; V gene: TRBV20-1; CDR3 DNA: TGCAGTGCTCCTAGGACTAGCGGGGCAGATACGCAGTATTTT; CDR3 protein: CSAPRTSGADTQYF
D gene: NA; clone size: NA; J gene: TRBJ2-2; V gene: TRBV12-3/TRBV12-4; CDR3 DNA: TGTGCCAGCGGGAGAGAGAACACCGGGGAGCTGTTTTTT; CDR3 protein: CASGRENTGELFF
D gene: TRBD1; clone size: many; J gene: TRBJ1-1; V gene: TRBV10-3; CDR3 DNA: TGTGCCACCCAGGGGACAGGGAACGGCGGTGGCACTGAAGCTTTCTTT; CDR3 protein: CATQGTGNGGGTEAFF
D gene: TRBD1; clone size: many; J gene: TRBJ2-1; V gene: TRBV5-1; CDR3 DNA: TGCGCCAGCAGCTCCCTAGGGGGCGGCGATGAGCAGTTCTTC; CDR3 protein: CASSSLGGGDEQFF
D gene: NA; clone size: many; J gene: TRBJ1-1; V gene: TRBV6-5; CDR3 DNA: TGTGCCAGCAGTTCCCGGGGGGAAGCTTTCTTT; CDR3 protein: CASSSRGEAFF
D gene: NA; clone size: many; J gene: TRBJ2-6; V gene: TRBV5-1; CDR3 DNA: TGCGCCAGCAGTGTTTCTGGGGCCAACGTCCTGACTTTC; CDR3 protein: CASSVSGANVLTF
D gene: TRBD1; clone size: many; J gene: TRBJ1-2; V gene: TRBV5-1; CDR3 DNA: TGCGCCAGCAGCTCCGGGGACAGGGCAGTATCAGGCTACACCTTC; CDR3 protein: CASSSGDRAVSGYTF
D gene: NA; clone size: many; J gene: TRBJ2-5; V gene: TRBV20-1; CDR3 DNA: TGCAGTGCTAGGGCCCCGGTGAAAGCAGGAGAGACCCAGTACTTC; CDR3 protein: CSARAPVKAGETQYF
D gene: TRBD1; clone size: many; J gene: TRBJ2-7; V gene: TRBV7-6; CDR3 DNA: TGTGCCAGCACCCCGGGACAGGGGTCCTACGAGCAGTACTTC; CDR3 protein: CASTPGQGSYEQYF
D gene: TRBD1; clone size: many; J gene: TRBJ2-3; V gene: TRBV20-1; CDR3 DNA: TGCAGTGCAGGGGGACAGGACACCCCTGGGGCGCAGTATTTT; CDR3 protein: CSAGGQDTPGAQYF
D gene: NA; clone size: many; J gene: TRBJ1-1; V gene: TRBV20-1; CDR3 DNA: TGCAGTGCTCTAGGTAACACTGAAGCTTTCTTT; CDR3 protein: CSALGNTEAFF
D gene: NA; clone size: NA; J gene: TRBJ1-3; V gene: TRBV20-1; CDR3 DNA: TGCAGTGCTAGAACCACCACGTTGGGAAAAAACATATATTTT; CDR3 protein: CSARTTTLGKNIYF
D gene: NA; clone size: many; J gene: TRBJ1-2; V gene: TRBV11-2; CDR3 DNA: TGTGCCACGTCCCCCAGCGGCTATGGCTACACCTTC; CDR3 protein: CATSPSGYGYTF
D gene: TRBD1; clone size: many; J gene: TRBJ2-7; V gene: TRBV27; CDR3 DNA: TGTGCCAGCAGCGCGGACAGGGTACGGTCCGAGCAGTACTTC; CDR3 protein: CASSADRVRSEQYF
D gene: NA; clone size: many; J gene: TRBJ2-5; V gene: TRBV6-6; CDR3 DNA: TGTGCCAGCAGTTCTGGACCAGGGGGGGAGACCCAGTACTTC; CDR3 protein: CASSSGPGGETQYF
D gene: TRBD1; clone size: many; J gene: TRBJ1-2; V gene: TRBV19; CDR3 DNA: TGTGCCAGTAAGACAGGGGGCGTCAGCTATGGCTACACCTTC; CDR3 protein: CASKTGGVSYGYTF
D gene: NA; clone size: once; J gene: TRBJ2-5; V gene: TRBV21-1; CDR3 DNA: TGTGCCAGCACCGTCGACTGGCAAGAGACCCAGTACTTC; CDR3 protein: CASTVDWQETQYF
D gene: TRBD2; clone size: few; J gene: TRBJ2-2; V gene: TRBV5-1; CDR3 DNA: TGCGCCAGCAGCTTGCCCTGGACTAGCGGGAGGGCCTTGGTCACCGGGGAGCTGTTTTTT; CDR3 protein: CASSLPWTSGRALVTGELFF
D gene: TRBD2; clone size: many; J gene: TRBJ2-2; V gene: TRBV20-1; CDR3 DNA: TGCAGTGCCCCCGGACTAGCGGGGGGGATTAACACCGGGGAGCTGTTTTTT; CDR3 protein: CSAPGLAGGINTGELFF
D gene: NA; clone size: many; J gene: TRBJ2-7; V gene: TRBV18; CDR3 DNA: TGTGCCAGCTCACCTACTATCGAAATTACTGGGGACGCCTCCCTTTACGAGCAGTACTTC; CDR3 protein: CASSPTIEITGDASLYEQYF
D gene: NA; clone size: many; J gene: TRBJ2-7; V gene: TRBV12-3/TRBV12-4; CDR3 DNA: TGTGCCAGCAGATCAGCAGGGGCCACCTACGAGCAGTACTTC; CDR3 protein: CASRSAGATYEQYF
D gene: NA; clone size: many; J gene: TRBJ2-6; V gene: TRBV7-9; CDR3 DNA: TGTGCCAGCAGCCCCCGGTATAGAGGCGGGGCCAACGTCCTGACTTTC; CDR3 protein: CASSPRYRGGANVLTF
D gene: NA; clone size: many; J gene: TRBJ1-1; V gene: TRBV7-2; CDR3 DNA: TGTGCCAGCAGCTTGGGTGGGTTACAGCGGGCTTTCTTT; CDR3 protein: CASSLGGLQRAFF
D gene: TRBD2; clone size: many; J gene: TRBJ2-3; V gene: TRBV6-5; CDR3 DNA: TGTGCCAGCAGTCCCCGGACTAGCGGGATCTCAGATACGCAGTATTTT; CDR3 protein: CASSPRTSGISDTQYF
D gene: TRBD2; clone size: many; J gene: TRBJ2-5; V gene: TRBV24-1; CDR3 DNA: TGTGCCACCTCTAGCGGGGGGTTCCAAGAGACCCAGTACTTC; CDR3 protein: CATSSGGFQETQYF
D gene: TRBD2; clone size: many; J gene: TRBJ2-1; V gene: TRBV20-1; CDR3 DNA: TGCAGTGCAACGAAACTAGCGGGAGCAGGCAATGAGCAGTTCTTC; CDR3 protein: CSATKLAGAGNEQFF
D gene: NA; clone size: many; J gene: TRBJ1-5; V gene: TRBV20-1; CDR3 DNA: TGCAGTGCTAGAGATTTCCCAGGGCCTGCGGATAGCAATCAGCCCCAGCATTTT; CDR3 protein: CSARDFPGPADSNQPQHF
D gene: NA; clone size: many; J gene: TRBJ1-1; V gene: TRBV3-1; CDR3 DNA: TGTGCCAGCAGCCCTATAGGAGCCCCCACTGAAGCTTTCTTT; CDR3 protein: CASSPIGAPTEAFF
D gene: NA; clone size: many; J gene: TRBJ2-5; V gene: TRBV2; CDR3 DNA: TGTGCCAGCAGTTCGAGCGGAGAGACCCAGTACTTC; CDR3 protein: CASSSSGETQYF
D gene: NA; clone size: many; J gene: TRBJ1-4; V gene: TRBV28; CDR3 DNA: TGTGCCAGCAGTTACATCGGGACAACTAATGAAAAACTGTTTTTT; CDR3 protein: CASSYIGTTNEKLFF
D gene: TRBD1; clone size: many; J gene: TRBJ2-1; V gene: TRBV7-2; CDR3 DNA: TGTGCCAGCAGCTATAGGGGACAGGCAAACAATGAGCAGTTCTTC; CDR3 protein: CASSYRGQANNEQFF
D gene: TRBD2; clone size: few; J gene: TRBJ2-5; V gene: TRBV10-2; CDR3 DNA: TGCGCCAGCTTGGGACTAGCACAAGAGACCCAGTACTTC; CDR3 protein: CASLGLAQETQYF
D gene: NA; clone size: many; J gene: TRBJ2-1; V gene: TRBV6-5; CDR3 DNA: TGTGCCAGCAGGCCTGGACGCTCCTACAATGAGCAGTTCTTC; CDR3 protein: CASRPGRSYNEQFF
D gene: TRBD1; clone size: many; J gene: TRBJ2-7; V gene: TRBV12-3/TRBV12-4; CDR3 DNA: TGTGCCAGCAGTTTGCCAACCCAGGGGGCCTACGAGCAGTACTTC; CDR3 protein: CASSLPTQGAYEQYF
D gene: NA; clone size: many; J gene: TRBJ2-7; V gene: TRBV3-1; CDR3 DNA: TGTGCCAGCAGCCAAGTCCCCTACGAGCAGTACTTC; CDR3 protein: CASSQVPYEQYF
D gene: NA; clone size: many; J gene: TRBJ1-3; V gene: TRBV12-3/TRBV12-4; CDR3 DNA: TGTGCCAGCAGTTTACAGGCTCTGCCAGGAAACACCATATATTTT; CDR3 protein: CASSLQALPGNTIYF
D gene: TRBD2; clone size: many; J gene: TRBJ2-3; V gene: TRBV10-3; CDR3 DNA: TGTGCCATCAGTGACCGGGGACTAGCGGGGTACACAGATACGCAGTATTTT; CDR3 protein: CAISDRGLAGYTDTQYF
D gene: TRBD1; clone size: many; J gene: TRBJ2-7; V gene: TRBV28; CDR3 DNA: TGTGCCAGCAGCCATTCCGGGACAGGGGCGGCCTACGAGCAGTACTTC; CDR3 protein: CASSHSGTGAAYEQYF
D gene: NA; clone size: many; J gene: TRBJ2-2; V gene: TRBV5-1; CDR3 DNA: TGCGCCAGCAGCTTCACCAGCGGGAACACCGGGGAGCTGTTTTTT; CDR3 protein: CASSFTSGNTGELFF
D gene: NA; clone size: many; J gene: TRBJ1-2; V gene: TRBV5-1; CDR3 DNA: TGCGCCAGCAGCTTGGTCGGAGGGGAAGGCTACACCTTC; CDR3 protein: CASSLVGGEGYTF
D gene: TRBD2; clone size: many; J gene: TRBJ2-1; V gene: TRBV7-9; CDR3 DNA: TGTGCCAGCAGCCGCAGCGGGACTAGTCATGAGCAGTTCTTC; CDR3 protein: CASSRSGTSHEQFF
D gene: NA; clone size: few; J gene: TRBJ2-5; V gene: TRBV2; CDR3 DNA: TGTGCCAGCAGTGCTAATGGGGGGCAAGAGACCCAGTACTTC; CDR3 protein: CASSANGGQETQYF
D gene: TRBD1; clone size: many; J gene: TRBJ1-1; V gene: TRBV20-1; CDR3 DNA: TGCAGTGCTAGTGCGACAGGGGGATTCACTGAAGCTTTCTTT; CDR3 protein: CSASATGGFTEAFF
D gene: TRBD2; clone size: many; J gene: TRBJ2-7; V gene: TRBV9; CDR3 DNA: TGTGCCAGCAGCGTAGTGACTAGCGGGATCAACGAGCAGTACTTC; CDR3 protein: CASSVVTSGINEQYF
D gene: TRBD2; clone size: few; J gene: TRBJ2-2; V gene: TRBV18; CDR3 DNA: TGTGCCAGCTCACCACCGGTTAGCGGGAGAAACACCGGGGAGCTGTTTTTT; CDR3 protein: CASSPPVSGRNTGELFF